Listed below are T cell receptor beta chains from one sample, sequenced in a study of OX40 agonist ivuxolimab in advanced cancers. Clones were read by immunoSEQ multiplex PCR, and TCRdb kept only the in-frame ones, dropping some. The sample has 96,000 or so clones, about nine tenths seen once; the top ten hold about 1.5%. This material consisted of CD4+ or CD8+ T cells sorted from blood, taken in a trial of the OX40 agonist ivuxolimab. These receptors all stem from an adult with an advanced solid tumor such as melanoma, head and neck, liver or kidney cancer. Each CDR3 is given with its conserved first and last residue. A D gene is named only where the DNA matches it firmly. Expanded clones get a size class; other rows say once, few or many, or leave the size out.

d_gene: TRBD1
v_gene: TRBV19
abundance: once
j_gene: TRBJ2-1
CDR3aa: CASSPTGTVSYNEQFF
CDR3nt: TGTGCCAGTAGTCCAACCGGGACAGTCTCCTACAATGAGCAGTTCTTC

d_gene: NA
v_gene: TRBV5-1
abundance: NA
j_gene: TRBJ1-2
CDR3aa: CASSLDSPLYGYTF
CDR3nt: TGCGCCAGCAGCTTGGACTCCCCCCTGTATGGCTACACCTTC

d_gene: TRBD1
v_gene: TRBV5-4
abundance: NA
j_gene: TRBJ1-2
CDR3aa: CASSSGTGFLFGYTF
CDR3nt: TGTGCCAGCAGTTCCGGGACAGGGTTTCTTTTTGGCTACACCTTC

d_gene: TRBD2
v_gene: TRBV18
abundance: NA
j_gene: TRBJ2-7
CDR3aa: CASSPPSGGSYEQYF
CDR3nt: TGTGCCAGCTCACCACCTAGCGGGGGAAGCTACGAGCAGTACTTC

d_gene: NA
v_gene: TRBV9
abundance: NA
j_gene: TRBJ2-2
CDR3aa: CASRGSGELFF
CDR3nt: TGTGCCAGCAGAGGATCCGGGGAGCTGTTTTTT

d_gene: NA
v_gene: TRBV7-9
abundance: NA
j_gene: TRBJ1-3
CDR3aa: CASNPRAGNTIYF
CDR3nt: TGTGCCAGCAACCCAAGGGCTGGAAACACCATATATTTT

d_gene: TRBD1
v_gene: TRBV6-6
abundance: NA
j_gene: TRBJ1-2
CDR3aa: CASRQTGDGYGYTF
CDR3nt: TGTGCCAGCAGACAGACAGGGGACGGGTATGGCTACACCTTC

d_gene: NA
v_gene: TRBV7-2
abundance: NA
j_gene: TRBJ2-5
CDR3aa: CASSLRVDHQETQYF
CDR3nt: TGTGCCAGCAGCTTAAGGGTGGACCACCAAGAGACCCAGTACTTC

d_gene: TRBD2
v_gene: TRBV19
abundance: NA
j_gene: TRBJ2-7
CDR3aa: CASSLTSGPVGGAYEQYF
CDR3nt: TGTGCCAGTAGTTTGACTAGCGGCCCGGTGGGCGGCGCCTACGAGCAGTACTTC

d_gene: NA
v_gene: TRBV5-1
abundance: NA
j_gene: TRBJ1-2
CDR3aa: CASSLDPFGGYTF
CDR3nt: TGCGCCAGCAGCCTGGACCCCTTCGGTGGCTACACCTTC

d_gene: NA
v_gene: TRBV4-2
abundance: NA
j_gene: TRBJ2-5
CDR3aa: CASSQRLGQGGETQYF
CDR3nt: TGTGCCAGCAGCCAACGATTGGGTCAGGGCGGAGAGACCCAGTACTTC

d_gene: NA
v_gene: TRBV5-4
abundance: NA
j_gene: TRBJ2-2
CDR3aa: CASSYVQGTGELFF
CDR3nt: TGTGCCAGCAGCTACGTTCAGGGGACCGGGGAGCTGTTTTTT

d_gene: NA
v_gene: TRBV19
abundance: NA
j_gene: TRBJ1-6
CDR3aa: CASRTGTQNSPLHF
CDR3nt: TGTGCCAGTAGGACCGGGACCCAGAATTCACCCCTCCACTTT

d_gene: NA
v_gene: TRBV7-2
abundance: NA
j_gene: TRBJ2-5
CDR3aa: CASSPLGAGETQYF
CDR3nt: TGTGCCAGCAGCCCCCTGGGGGCGGGCGAGACCCAGTACTTC

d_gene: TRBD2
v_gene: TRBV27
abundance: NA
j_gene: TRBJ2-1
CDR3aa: CASGRRTSGRNEQFF
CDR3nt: TGTGCCAGCGGAAGACGGACTAGCGGGAGGAATGAGCAGTTCTTC

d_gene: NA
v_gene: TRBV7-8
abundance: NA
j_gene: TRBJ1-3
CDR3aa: CASSLDRGSGNTIYF
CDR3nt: TGTGCCAGCAGCTTGGACAGAGGCTCTGGAAACACCATATATTTT

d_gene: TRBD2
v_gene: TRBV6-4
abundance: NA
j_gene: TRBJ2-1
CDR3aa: CASSDGLAANNEQFF
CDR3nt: TGTGCCAGCAGTGACGGACTAGCGGCCAACAATGAGCAGTTCTTC

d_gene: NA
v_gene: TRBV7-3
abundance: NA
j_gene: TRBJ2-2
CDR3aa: CASSFWGTGELFF
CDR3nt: TGTGCCAGCAGCTTTTGGGGAACCGGGGAGCTGTTTTTT

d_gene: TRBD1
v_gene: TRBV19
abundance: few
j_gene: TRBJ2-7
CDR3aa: CASSVGTGGYEQYF
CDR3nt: TGTGCCAGTAGTGTCGGGACAGGGGGCTACGAGCAGTACTTC

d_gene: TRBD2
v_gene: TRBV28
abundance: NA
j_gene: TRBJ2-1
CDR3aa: CASSPSGGINEQFF
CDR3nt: TGTGCCAGCAGTCCTTCGGGGGGGATTAATGAGCAGTTCTTC

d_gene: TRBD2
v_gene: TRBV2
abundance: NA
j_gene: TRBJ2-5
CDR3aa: CASLLAGASETQYF
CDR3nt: TGTGCCAGCCTCCTAGCGGGAGCCTCGGAGACCCAGTACTTC

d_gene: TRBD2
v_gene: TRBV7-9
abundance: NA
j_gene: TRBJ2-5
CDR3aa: CASSGTSGRVRAQYF
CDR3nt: TGTGCCAGCAGCGGGACTAGCGGGAGGGTTCGGGCCCAGTACTTC

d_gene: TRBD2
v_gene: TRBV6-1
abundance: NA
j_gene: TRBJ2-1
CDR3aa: CASSELAGGYNEQFF
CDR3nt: TGTGCCAGCAGTGAACTAGCGGGAGGATACAATGAGCAGTTCTTC

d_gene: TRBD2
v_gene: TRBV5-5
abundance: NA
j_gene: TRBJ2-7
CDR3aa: CASSFSGGDEQYF
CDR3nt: TGTGCCAGCAGCTTTTCTGGGGGGGACGAGCAGTACTTC

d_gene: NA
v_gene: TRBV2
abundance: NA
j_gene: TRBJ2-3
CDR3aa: CASTNGDHSTDTQYF
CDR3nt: TGTGCCAGCACCAACGGGGACCATAGCACAGATACGCAGTATTTT

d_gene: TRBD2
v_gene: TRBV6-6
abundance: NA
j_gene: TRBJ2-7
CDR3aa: CASSFPAGGLDEQYF
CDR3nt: TGTGCCAGCAGTTTCCCAGCGGGAGGGCTGGACGAGCAGTACTTC

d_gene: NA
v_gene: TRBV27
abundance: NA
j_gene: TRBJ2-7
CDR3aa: CASSLSVRGPPYEQYF
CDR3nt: TGTGCCAGCAGTTTATCGGTGAGAGGGCCGCCCTACGAGCAGTACTTC

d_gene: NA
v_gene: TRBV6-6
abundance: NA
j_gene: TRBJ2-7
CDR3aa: CASSYSFPGMSEQYF
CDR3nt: TGTGCCAGCAGTTACTCATTCCCGGGGATGAGCGAGCAGTACTTC

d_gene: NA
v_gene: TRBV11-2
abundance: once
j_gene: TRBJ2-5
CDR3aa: CASSLAAAVGWAQYF
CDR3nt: TGTGCCAGCAGCTTAGCAGCGGCGGTGGGGTGGGCCCAGTACTTC

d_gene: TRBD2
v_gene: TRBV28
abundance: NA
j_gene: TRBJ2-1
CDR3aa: CASSLFPRTSGIYNEQFF
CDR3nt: TGTGCCAGCAGTTTATTTCCCCGGACTAGCGGGATCTACAATGAGCAGTTCTTC

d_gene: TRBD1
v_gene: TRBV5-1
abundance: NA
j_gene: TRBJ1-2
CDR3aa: CASSLAQGTYGYTF
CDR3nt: TGCGCCAGCAGCTTGGCACAGGGGACCTATGGCTACACCTTC

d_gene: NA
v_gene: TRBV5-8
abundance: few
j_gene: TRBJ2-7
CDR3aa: CASSRREQGHEQYF
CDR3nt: TGTGCCAGCAGCCGAAGGGAGCAGGGCCACGAGCAGTACTTC

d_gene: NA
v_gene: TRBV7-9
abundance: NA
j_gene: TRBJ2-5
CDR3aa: CASSLSEHRETQYF
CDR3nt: TGTGCCAGCAGCTTATCGGAGCATAGAGAGACCCAGTACTTC

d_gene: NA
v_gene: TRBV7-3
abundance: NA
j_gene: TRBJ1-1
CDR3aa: CASSWGPGGTEAFF
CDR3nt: TGTGCCAGCAGTTGGGGCCCTGGGGGGACTGAAGCTTTCTTT

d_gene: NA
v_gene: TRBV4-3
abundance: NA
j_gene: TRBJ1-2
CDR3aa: CASSQAGVYGYTF
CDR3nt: TGCGCCAGCAGCCAAGCGGGGGTCTATGGCTACACCTTC

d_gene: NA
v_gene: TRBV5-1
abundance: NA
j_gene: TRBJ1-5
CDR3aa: CASSSTSGPGQPQHF
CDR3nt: TGCGCCAGCAGCTCGACCTCAGGGCCGGGTCAGCCCCAGCATTTT

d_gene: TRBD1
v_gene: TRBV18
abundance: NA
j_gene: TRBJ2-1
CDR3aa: CASSLQGAREQFF
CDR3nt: TGTGCCAGCTCACTACAGGGGGCGCGGGAGCAGTTCTTC

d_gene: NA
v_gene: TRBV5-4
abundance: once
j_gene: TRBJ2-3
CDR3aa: CASSSSMGPDTQYF
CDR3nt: TGTGCCAGCAGCTCGTCAATGGGGCCAGATACGCAGTATTTT

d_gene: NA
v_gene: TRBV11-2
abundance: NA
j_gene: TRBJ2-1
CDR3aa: CASSQVLSGNEQFF
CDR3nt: TGTGCCAGCAGCCAAGTACTTAGCGGAAATGAGCAGTTCTTC

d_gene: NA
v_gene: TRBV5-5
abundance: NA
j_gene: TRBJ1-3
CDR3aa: CASSLVSSAGNTIYF
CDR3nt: TGTGCCAGCAGCTTGGTTAGTTCAGCTGGAAACACCATATATTTT

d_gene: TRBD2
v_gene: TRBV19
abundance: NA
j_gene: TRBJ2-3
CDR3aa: CASSTTGLASGRATDTQYF
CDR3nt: TGTGCCAGTAGTACCACCGGGTTGGCTAGCGGGAGGGCCACAGATACGCAGTATTTT

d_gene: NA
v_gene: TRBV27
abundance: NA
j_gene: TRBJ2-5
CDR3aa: CASSRAFDVSQETQYF
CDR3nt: TGTGCCTCTTCTCGCGCCTTCGACGTATCTCAAGAGACCCAGTACTTC

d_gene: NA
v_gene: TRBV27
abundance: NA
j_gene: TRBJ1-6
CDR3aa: CASSLSFSGIGSPLHF
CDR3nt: TGTGCCAGCAGTTTATCGTTCTCCGGGATTGGGTCACCCCTCCACTTT

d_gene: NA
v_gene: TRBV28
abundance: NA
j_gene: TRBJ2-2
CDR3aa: CASRGSSTGELFF
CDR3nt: TGTGCCAGCCGGGGCAGCAGCACCGGGGAGCTGTTTTTT

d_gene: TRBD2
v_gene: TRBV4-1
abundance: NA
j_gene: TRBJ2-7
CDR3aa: CASSQLAGGFYEQYF
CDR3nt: TGCGCCAGCAGCCAATTAGCGGGAGGCTTCTACGAGCAGTACTTC